These 4 T cell receptor beta chains were all obtained from the same sample, sequenced in a study of T-cell reconstitution after alpha-beta-depleted transplantation in children. Unique molecular identifiers featured in how the TCRbeta library was prepared. TCRdb processed the PCR reads anew with MiXCR; each CDR3 protein has one entry. This table has fewer than 250,000 distinct CDR3 sequences, over 15% appearing once. The sample in question was PBMCs, mostly from graft donor cells, obtained 360 days after TCRalphabeta/CD19-depleted stem cell transplant. The receptors were gathered from a male patient aged 2-15 years who had a stem cell transplant for acute lymphoblastic leukemia, so the T cells may come from the graft donor.

This clonotype has a count of ten or more. The chain carries TRBV7-6 and TRBJ1-4; a weak D match, TRBD1 (6 bases). CDR1 and CDR2 from the germline V gene are SGHVS and FNYEAQ. The CDR3 contains 13 residues. V gave up 2 bases and J gave up 6 bases, with 7 bases separating them. The CDR3 reads CASSLSGDEKLFF. The CDR3 DNA reads TGTGCCAGCAGCTTATCAGGGGATGAAAAACTGTTTTTT. The entire variable domain, with the rest obtained from reference TRBV7-6 and TRBJ1-4, is as follows: GAGVSQSPRYKVTKRGQDVALRCDPISGHVSLYWYRQALGQGPEFLTYFNYEAQQDKSGLPNDRFSAERPEGSISTLTIQRTEQRDSAMYRCASSLSGDEKLFFGSGTQLSVL.

CDR3 protein: CASSSPEAGNYEQYF. The CDR3 nucleotides are TGTGCCAGCAGCTCCCCAGAGGCAGGGAACTACGAGCAGTACTTC. J is TRBJ2-7 and V is TRBV7-6; the D gene is possibly TRBD1 (5 bases). Trimming stripped 4 bases from V and 3 bases from J, with 16 bases between. Germline V lookup: CDR1 SGHVS, CDR2 FNYEAQ. This CDR3 contains 15 residues.

This clonotype was seen a few times. The chain employs TRBV11-2 and TRBJ2-1; no firm D call. Germline V gene data show CDR1 as SGHAT and CDR2 as FQNNGV. V lost 2 bases, J lost 7 bases, and 21 bases lay in between. This CDR3 contains 17 residues. The CDR3 DNA sequence: TGTGCCAGCAGCTTATTGTCACTCAAGGAGTCCCGGAATGAGCAGTTCTTC. Its translation: CASSLLSLKESRNEQFF.

This rearrangement joins TRBV10-2 to TRBJ2-1, with D perhaps matching TRBD1 (5 bases). From germline, CDR1 is WSHSY and CDR2 SAAADI. CDR3 length: 14 amino acids. V was trimmed by 1 base and J by 5 bases, leaving 9 bases between them. The CDR3 sequence: CASSELAGHNEQFF. CDR3 coding DNA: TGCGCCAGCAGTGAGTTGGCAGGGCACAATGAGCAGTTCTTC.